One T cell receptor (beta chain) is described in this entry. Additional DNA sequences in this sample encode the identical CDR3. CDR3 length equals 13 residues. Germline CDR1 reads SGHDN; CDR2 reads FVKESK. V dropped 0 bases and J dropped 4 bases, with 6 bases sitting between them. The data were taken from a study of blood T cell repertoires in COVID-19. TCRdb keeps only in-frame clones here, not all; method: immunoSEQ multiplex PCR. The table has about 140,000 clones, over 60% seen once. The V call is TRBV14, the J call TRBJ1-2; D remains ambiguous. This receptor was obtained from a man aged 45 to 65 with acute or convalescent COVID-19. The sequencing sample was made of peripheral blood. The DNA of the CDR3 is TGTGCCAGCAGCCAAGATCTTTTCTATGGCTACACCTTC. Protein sequence: CASSQDLFYGYTF.